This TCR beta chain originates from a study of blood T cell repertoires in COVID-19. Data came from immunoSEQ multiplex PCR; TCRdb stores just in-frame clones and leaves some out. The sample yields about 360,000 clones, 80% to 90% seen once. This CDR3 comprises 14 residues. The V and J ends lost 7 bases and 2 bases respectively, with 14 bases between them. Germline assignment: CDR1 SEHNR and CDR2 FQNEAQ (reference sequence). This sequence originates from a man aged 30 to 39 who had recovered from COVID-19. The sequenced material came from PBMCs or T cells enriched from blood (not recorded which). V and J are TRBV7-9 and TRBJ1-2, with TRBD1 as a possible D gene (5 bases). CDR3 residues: CASTRSGANYGYTF. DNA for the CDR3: TGTGCCAGCACGCGGAGTGGGGCCAACTATGGCTACACCTTC.